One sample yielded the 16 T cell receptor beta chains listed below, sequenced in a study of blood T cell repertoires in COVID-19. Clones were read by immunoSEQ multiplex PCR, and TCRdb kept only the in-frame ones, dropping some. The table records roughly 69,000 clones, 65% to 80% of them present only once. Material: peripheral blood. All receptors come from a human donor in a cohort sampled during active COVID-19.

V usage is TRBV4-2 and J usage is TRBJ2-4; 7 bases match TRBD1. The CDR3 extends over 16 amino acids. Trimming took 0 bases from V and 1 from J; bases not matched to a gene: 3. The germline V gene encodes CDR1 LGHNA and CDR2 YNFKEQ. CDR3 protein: CASSQELQGAKNIQYF. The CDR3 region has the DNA TGTGCCAGCAGCCAAGAACTACAGGGGGCCAAAAACATTCAGTACTTC.

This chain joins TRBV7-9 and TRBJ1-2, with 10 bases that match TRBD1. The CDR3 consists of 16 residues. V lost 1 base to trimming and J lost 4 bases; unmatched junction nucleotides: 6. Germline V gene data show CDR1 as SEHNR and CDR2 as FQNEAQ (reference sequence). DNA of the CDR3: TGTGCCAGCAGCTTAGGAGGACAGGGGGTTGTCTATGGCTACACCTTC. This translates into CASSLGGQGVVYGYTF.

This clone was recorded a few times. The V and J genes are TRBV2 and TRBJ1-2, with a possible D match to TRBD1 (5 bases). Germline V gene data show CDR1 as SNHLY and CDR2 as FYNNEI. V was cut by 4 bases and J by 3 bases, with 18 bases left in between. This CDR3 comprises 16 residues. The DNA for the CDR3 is TGTGCCAGCAGTGGGGATAGGGGCGGCAGCGACTATGGCTACACCTTC. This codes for CASSGDRGGSDYGYTF.

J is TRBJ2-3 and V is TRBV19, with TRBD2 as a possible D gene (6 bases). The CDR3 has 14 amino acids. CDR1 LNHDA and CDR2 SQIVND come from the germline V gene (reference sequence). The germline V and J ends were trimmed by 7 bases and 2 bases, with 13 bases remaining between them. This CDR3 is CASNRGVYTDTQYF. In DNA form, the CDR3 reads TGTGCCAGTAATCGCGGGGTGTACACAGATACGCAGTATTTT.

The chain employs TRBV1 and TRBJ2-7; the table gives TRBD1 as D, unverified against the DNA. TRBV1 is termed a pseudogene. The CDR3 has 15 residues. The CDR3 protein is CTRTIDRAKVAEQYF. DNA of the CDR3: TGCACCAGGACAATCGACAGGGCCAAGGTGGCCGAGCAGTACTTC.

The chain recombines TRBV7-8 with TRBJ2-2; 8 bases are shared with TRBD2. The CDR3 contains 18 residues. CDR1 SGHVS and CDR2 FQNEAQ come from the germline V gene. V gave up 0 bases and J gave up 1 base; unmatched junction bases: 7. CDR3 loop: CASSLAPQRGLNTGELFF. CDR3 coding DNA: TGTGCCAGCAGCTTAGCGCCCCAGCGGGGGCTGAACACCGGGGAGCTGTTTTTT.

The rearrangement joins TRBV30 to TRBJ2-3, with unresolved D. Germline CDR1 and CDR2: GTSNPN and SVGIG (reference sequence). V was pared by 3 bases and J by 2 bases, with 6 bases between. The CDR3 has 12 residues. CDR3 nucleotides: TGTGCCTGGAGGCCAGACACAGATACGCAGTATTTT. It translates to CAWRPDTDTQYF.

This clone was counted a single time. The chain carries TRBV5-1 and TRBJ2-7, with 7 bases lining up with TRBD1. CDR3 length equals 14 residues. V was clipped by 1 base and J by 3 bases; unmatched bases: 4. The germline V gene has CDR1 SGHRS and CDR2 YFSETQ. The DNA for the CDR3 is TGCGCCAGCAGCTTGTCGACAGGGAACTACGAGCAGTACTTC. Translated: CASSLSTGNYEQYF.

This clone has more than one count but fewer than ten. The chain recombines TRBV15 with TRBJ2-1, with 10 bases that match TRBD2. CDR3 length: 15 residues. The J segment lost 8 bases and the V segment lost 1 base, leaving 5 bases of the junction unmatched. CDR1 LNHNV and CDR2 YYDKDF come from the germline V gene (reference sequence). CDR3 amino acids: CATSRGLAGGHEQFF. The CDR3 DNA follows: TGTGCCACCAGCAGAGGACTAGCGGGTGGACATGAGCAGTTCTTC. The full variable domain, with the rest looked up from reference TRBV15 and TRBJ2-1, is DAMVIQNPRYQVTQFGKPVTLSCSQTLNHNVMYWYQQKSSQAPKLLFHYYDKDFNNEADTPDNFQSRRPNTSFCFLDIRSPGLGDTAMYLCATSRGLAGGHEQFFGPGTRLTVL.

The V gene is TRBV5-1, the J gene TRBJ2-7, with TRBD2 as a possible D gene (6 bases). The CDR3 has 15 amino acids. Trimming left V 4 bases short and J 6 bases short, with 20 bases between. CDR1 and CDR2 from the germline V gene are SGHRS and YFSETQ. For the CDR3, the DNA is TGCGCCAGCAGCAGCACCTCCGGGACCGGGGGCGAGCAGTACTTC. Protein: CASSSTSGTGGEQYF.

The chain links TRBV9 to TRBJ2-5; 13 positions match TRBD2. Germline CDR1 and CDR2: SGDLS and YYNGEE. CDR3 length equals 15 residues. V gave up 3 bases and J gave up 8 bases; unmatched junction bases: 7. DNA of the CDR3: TGTGCCAGCAGCGGCGGGACTAGCGGGGTGTCAACCCAGTACTTC. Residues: CASSGGTSGVSTQYF.

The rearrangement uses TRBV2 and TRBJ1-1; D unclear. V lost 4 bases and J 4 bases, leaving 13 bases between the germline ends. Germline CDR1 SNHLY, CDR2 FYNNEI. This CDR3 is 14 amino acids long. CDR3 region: CASSVIWSGTEAFF. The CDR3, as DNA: TGTGCCAGCAGTGTCATTTGGTCGGGCACTGAAGCTTTCTTT.

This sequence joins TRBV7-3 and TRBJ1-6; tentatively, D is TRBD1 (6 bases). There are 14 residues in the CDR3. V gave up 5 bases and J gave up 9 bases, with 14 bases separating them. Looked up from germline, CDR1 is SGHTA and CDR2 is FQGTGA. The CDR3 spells CASSPGRGGSPLHF. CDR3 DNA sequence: TGTGCCAGCAGCCCCGGACGAGGGGGTTCACCCCTCCACTTT.

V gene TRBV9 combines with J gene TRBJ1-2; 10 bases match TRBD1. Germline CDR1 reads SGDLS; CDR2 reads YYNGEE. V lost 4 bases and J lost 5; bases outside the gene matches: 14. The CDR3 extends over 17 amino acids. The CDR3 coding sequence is TGTGCCAGCAGCATAAACCGGGACAGGGGTTTTTTTTATGGCTACACCTTC. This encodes CASSINRDRGFFYGYTF.

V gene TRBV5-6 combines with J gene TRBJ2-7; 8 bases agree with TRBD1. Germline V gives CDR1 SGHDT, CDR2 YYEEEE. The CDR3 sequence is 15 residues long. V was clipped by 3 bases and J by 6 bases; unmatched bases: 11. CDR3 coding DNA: TGTGCCAGCAGCTACGTAGGACAGGGTTCGGGCGAGCAGTACTTC. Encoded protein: CASSYVGQGSGEQYF. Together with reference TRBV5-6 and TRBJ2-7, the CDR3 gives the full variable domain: DAGVTQSPTHLIKTRGQQVTLRCSPKSGHDTVSWYQQALGQGPQFIFQYYEEEERQRGNFPDRFSGHQFPNYSSELNVNALLLGDSALYLCASSYVGQGSGEQYFGPGTRLTVT.

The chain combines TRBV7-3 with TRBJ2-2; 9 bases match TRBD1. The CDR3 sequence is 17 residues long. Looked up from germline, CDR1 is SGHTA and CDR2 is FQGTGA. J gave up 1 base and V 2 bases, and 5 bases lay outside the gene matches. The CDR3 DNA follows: TGTGCCAGCAGCTTACTCGGGACAGGGATGAACACCGGGGAGCTGTTTTTT. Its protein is CASSLLGTGMNTGELFF.